Shown below are 4 T cell receptor beta chains from a single sample sequenced in a study of T cells in Graves' hyperthyroidism and ophthalmopathy. TCR beta CDR3 regions were amplified from RNA. The TCR CDR3 first-round RT-PCR relied on the HTBI primer set. Via MiXCR, TCRdb re-called the multiplex PCR reads, giving one row per CDR3 protein. The data show 550,000 to 800,000 distinct CDR3 sequences, roughly 15% seen once. Sequences were obtained from blood. These receptors were obtained from a man younger than 30 with Graves' hyperthyroidism.

In this sample, this clonotype turned up many times. CDR3 protein: CSARRGFSYEQYF. In nucleotides, the CDR3 is TGCAGTGCTAGAAGGGGCTTCTCCTACGAGCAGTACTTC. This chain links TRBV20-1 with TRBJ2-7; the D gene is possibly TRBD1 (5 bases). CDR3 size: 13 residues. The ends were cut back, 2 bases at V and 0 bases at J, with 8 bases in the middle. The germline V gene has CDR1 DFQATT and CDR2 SNEGSKA (reference sequence).

This clonotype was seen a handful of times. The chain combines TRBV12-5 with TRBJ2-2, with 8 bases fitting TRBD2. J gave up 5 bases and V 0 bases, and 8 bases lay outside the gene matches. Germline V CDR1 and CDR2: LGHNT, FRNRAP. The CDR3 extends over 17 amino acids. The CDR3 is CASGLVPSGRETGELFF. CDR3 DNA sequence: TGTGCTAGTGGTTTGGTACCCAGCGGGAGAGAAACCGGGGAGCTGTTTTTT.

This clonotype showed up many times. The V call is TRBV29-1, the J call TRBJ1-1; D is undetermined. This CDR3 is built from 13 residues. V was cut by 1 base and J by 5 bases, with 11 bases left in between. Per germline, CDR1 SQVTM and CDR2 ANQGSEA. The CDR3 nucleotides are TGCAGCGTTGAAGTTGGGATTAGGACTGAAGCTTTCTTT. This sequence encodes CSVEVGIRTEAFF.

This clonotype showed up many times. The gene calls are TRBV12-3 or TRBV12-4 and TRBJ2-3, with D possibly matching TRBD2 (5 bases). V dropped 3 bases and J dropped 0 bases, with 13 bases sitting between them. This CDR3 comprises 16 residues. The CDR3 DNA is TGTGCCAGCAGTTTCTCGGCGGGCCCTAGCACAGATACGCAGTATTTT. Residues: CASSFSAGPSTDTQYF.